Listed here are 28 T cell receptor beta chains from one sample, sequenced in a study of metastatic and nonmetastatic thyroid tumors. TCRdb used MiXCR to call clones anew from the PCR reads. The data hold more than 20,000 clones, with roughly 13% observed a single time. Patients underwent thyroid surgery, and none had received any treatment before it. Sequenced sample: blood. The receptors shown here come from a female donor with papillary thyroid cancer or a benign thyroid nodule (not recorded which). Some clones in this sample may be carry-over from other donors' samples.

This clone was counted ten times or more. This chain connects TRBV13 to TRBJ2-2; the D is unclear. The V end lost 5 bases, the J end lost 6 bases, and 7 bases lay between the germline ends. The CDR3 runs to 12 residues. Germline V gene sequence: CDR1 PRHDT, CDR2 FYEKMQ (reference sequence). This CDR3 reads CASSPRAGELFF. DNA of the CDR3: TGTGCCAGCAGCCCCCGCGCCGGGGAGCTGTTTTTT.

This clone was detected ten times or more. The chain is built from TRBV18 and TRBJ1-5; no clear D. The CDR3 spans 15 residues. V was pared by 3 bases and J by 9 bases, with 18 bases between. Germline lookup yields CDR1 KGHSH and CDR2 LQKENI. CDR3 nucleotide sequence: TGTGCCAGCTCACCGGGGTCTCTTTCCCCGTTGCCCCAGCATTTT. It yields the protein CASSPGSLSPLPQHF.

As regards this clone: The junction shows a germline mismatch at one end, possibly a read error. V gene TRBV27 combines with J gene TRBJ2-2; D ambiguous. The germline V gene has CDR1 MNHEY and CDR2 SMNVEV (reference sequence). CDR3 length: 12 residues. CDR3 nucleotide sequence: TGTGCCATCAGTCGGTTGGACGTGGAGCTGTTTTTT. Encoded protein: CAISRLDVELFF.

This clone was seen at least ten times. This chain links TRBV9 with TRBJ2-1; D is ambiguous. CDR3 length: 15 residues. V shed 4 bases and J shed 0 bases, with 11 bases lying between them. CDR1 SGDLS and CDR2 YYNGEE come from the germline V gene. The CDR3 sequence is CASSPFMSSYNEQFF. In DNA, the CDR3 is TGTGCCAGCAGCCCATTTATGAGCTCCTACAATGAGCAGTTCTTC.

The chain has TRBV28 and TRBJ1-2; weak D call: TRBD1 (6 bases). The CDR3 contains 14 residues. Looked up from germline, CDR1 is MDHEN and CDR2 is SYDVKM. Trimming shortened V by 6 bases and J by 14 bases, and 25 bases separated the two germline ends. CDR3: CASRAGQNLYGLTF. The CDR3 region has the DNA TGTGCCAGCAGGGCAGGACAGAACCTCTATGGCTTGACCTTC.

This clone was found many times. The V gene is TRBV7-2, the J gene TRBJ2-3; TRBD2 matches at 9 bases. This CDR3 has 14 residues. CDR1 is SGHTA and CDR2 is FQGNSA in the germline V gene. V was clipped by 6 bases and J by 1 base; unmatched bases: 2. The CDR3, as DNA: TGTGCCAGCAGATCTAGCGGGGGCACAGATACGCAGTATTTT. Translating gives CASRSSGGTDTQYF. Combining the CDR3 with reference TRBV7-2 and TRBJ2-3 gives the whole variable domain GAGVSQSPSNKVTEKGKDVELRCDPISGHTALYWYRQSLGQGLEFLIYFQGNSAPDKSGLPSDRFSAERTGGSVSTLTIQRTQQEDSAVYLCASRSSGGTDTQYFGPGTRLTVL.

The rearrangement uses TRBV6-1 and TRBJ1-3; 10 positions match TRBD1. The V gene end was trimmed by 6 bases and the J gene end by 16 bases; junction bases not matched to a gene: 15. The germline V gene has CDR1 MNHNS and CDR2 SASEGT. The CDR3 covers 14 residues. The CDR3 DNA reads TGTGCCAGCAGGCGGGACAGGGGTTTTGACACCCTTTATTTT. Translating gives CASRRDRGFDTLYF.

J is TRBJ2-5 and V is TRBV2; weak D call: TRBD2 (5 bases). The V gene's germline CDR1 is SNHLY and CDR2 FYNNEI. The CDR3 is 13 amino acids. V was shortened by 10 bases and J by 1 base, with 13 bases between the two germline ends. Written as DNA, the CDR3 is TGTGCCATCGGGCTGGACTCCCAAGAGACCCAGTACTTC. Protein product: CAIGLDSQETQYF. The whole variable domain, remainder taken from reference TRBV2 and TRBJ2-5, is EPEVTQTPSHQVTQMGQEVILRCVPISNHLYFYWYRQILGQKVEFLVSFYNNEISEKSEIFDDQFSVERPDGSNFTLKIRSTKLEDSAMYFCAIGLDSQETQYFGPGTRLLVL.

This clone was counted between two and nine times. Possible read error: a much larger clone is one base away. This chain joins TRBV24-1 and TRBJ1-6; 8 nucleotides align to TRBD1. Germline V lookup: CDR1 KGHDR, CDR2 SFDVKD. The CDR3 length is 12 residues. The CDR3 nucleotides are TGCGCCAACACAGGGGGTGGTTCACCCCTCCACTTT. Amino acids: CANTGGGSPLHF.

This clone was counted many times. The gene calls are TRBV25-1 and TRBJ2-3, with TRBD2 identical over 9 bases. The germline V gene has CDR1 MGHDK and CDR2 SYGVNS. This CDR3 contains 16 residues. With V trimmed by 2 bases and J by 0 bases, 3 bases remained unmatched. The CDR3 is CASSEPTSGSTDTQYF. The CDR3 nucleotides are TGTGCCAGCAGTGAACCAACTAGCGGGAGCACAGATACGCAGTATTTT.

Ten or more counts support this clone. The genes are TRBV18 and TRBJ1-1; possible D gene TRBD1, 6 bases. The germline V gene encodes CDR1 KGHSH and CDR2 LQKENI. Trimming stripped 2 bases from V and 3 bases from J, with 7 bases between. The CDR3 is 13 residues long. CDR3 region: CASSPSGDTEAFF. CDR3 DNA: TGTGCCAGCTCACCATCAGGGGACACTGAAGCTTTCTTT.

This clone was seen at least ten times. The rearrangement uses TRBV5-1 and TRBJ2-1, with D maybe TRBD2 (5 bases). There are 15 residues in the CDR3. CDR1 is SGHRS and CDR2 is YFSETQ in the germline V gene. Trimming cost V 0 bases and J 0 bases, with 7 bases left between them. The CDR3, as DNA: TGCGCCAGCAGCTTGGAAGGGAGCTCCTACAATGAGCAGTTCTTC. Its translation: CASSLEGSSYNEQFF. Combining the CDR3 with reference TRBV5-1 and TRBJ2-1 gives the whole variable domain KAGVTQTPRYLIKTRGQQVTLSCSPISGHRSVSWYQQTPGQGLQFLFEYFSETQRNKGNFPGRFSGRQFSNSRSEMNVSTLELGDSALYLCASSLEGSSYNEQFFGPGTRLTVL.

This sequence joins TRBV4-2 and TRBJ2-7, with D perhaps assigned TRBD1 or TRBD2 (5 bases each). Trimming took off 4 bases at V and 3 bases at J, with 22 bases between the two ends. In germline, CDR1 is LGHNA, CDR2 YNFKEQ. The CDR3 sequence is 17 residues long. This CDR3 is CASSPLCESGHFYEQYF. For the CDR3, the DNA is TGTGCCAGCAGCCCCCTGTGTGAATCGGGGCACTTCTACGAGCAGTACTTC.

The table lists this clone with many counts. A much more abundant neighbour one base away suggests this may be a read error. Since no conserved phenylalanine or tryptophan closes the CDR3, a read error is the likely cause. This chain connects TRBV20-1 to TRBJ2-1, with TRBD2 identical over 11 bases. Germline CDR1 DFQATT, CDR2 SNEGSKA (reference sequence). Unmatched junction bases numbered 10, after V lost 0 bases and J lost 12 bases. CDR3 length: 15 residues. CDR3 loop: CSARDLAGGLWAQFL. The CDR3 DNA follows: TGCAGTGCTAGAGACCTAGCGGGAGGACTCTGGGCGCAGTTCCTC.

This clone occurred many times. This chain links TRBV27 with TRBJ2-2; 12 bases are shared with TRBD2. The CDR3 extends over 18 amino acids. Trimming took 6 bases from V and 6 from J; bases not matched to a gene: 14. CDR1 MNHEY and CDR2 SMNVEV come from the germline V gene (reference sequence). CDR3 in DNA: TGTGCCAGCAGAAACGAGGGACTAGCGGGTAGTTCTGCCGGGGAGCTGTTTTTT. Protein: CASRNEGLAGSSAGELFF.

This clone has only a few counts. At one of its ends the junction is not consistent with the germline gene, which may arise from a read error. This CDR3 is also generated by other DNA sequences in the sample. The CDR3 coding sequence is TGCGCCAGCAGTGGGGGGACTGCGGGGTACGAGCAGTACTTC. Amino acid sequence: CASSGGTAGYEQYF. The chain recombines TRBV12-3 or TRBV12-4 with TRBJ2-7, with a tentative D call TRBD2 (6 bases). This CDR3 region has 14 residues.

The sample holds many counts of this clone. The chain is built from TRBV27 and TRBJ1-1; the match to TRBD1 covers 7 bases. The CDR3 is made up of 16 amino acids. Per germline, CDR1 MNHEY and CDR2 SMNVEV (reference sequence). V was pared by 0 bases and J by 3 bases, with 7 bases of the junction left unmatched. CDR3 region: CASSLSEDRPYTEAFF. The CDR3 nucleotides read TGTGCCAGCAGTTTATCGGAGGACAGGCCGTACACTGAAGCTTTCTTT.

In this sample, this clone turned up many times. This same CDR3 is encoded by further DNA sequences in the sample. V and J are TRBV2 and TRBJ2-7; possible D gene TRBD1, 5 bases. Looked up from germline, CDR1 is SNHLY and CDR2 is FYNNEI. The CDR3 runs 15 residues. The V end lost 1 base, the J end lost 1 base, and 11 bases lay between the germline ends. The CDR3 protein is CASSEGEAGSYEQYF. DNA for the CDR3: TGTGCCAGCAGTGAAGGTGAGGCAGGGTCCTACGAGCAGTACTTC. Combining the CDR3 with reference TRBV2 and TRBJ2-7 gives the whole variable domain EPEVTQTPSHQVTQMGQEVILRCVPISNHLYFYWYRQILGQKVEFLVSFYNNEISEKSEIFDDQFSVERPDGSNFTLKIRSTKLEDSAMYFCASSEGEAGSYEQYFGPGTRLTVT.

This clone has at least ten counts. The J gene is TRBJ1-1, the V gene TRBV20-1; TRBD1 matches at 10 bases. CDR1 and CDR2 (germline): DFQATT, SNEGSKA (reference sequence). V shed 5 bases and J 3 bases; nucleotides not matched to a gene: 12. This CDR3 has 16 amino acids. The CDR3 sequence: CSAPPGQGTRDTEAFF. CDR3 DNA: TGCAGTGCTCCCCCGGGACAGGGGACTAGGGACACTGAAGCTTTCTTT.

There are many counts of this clone. The CDR3 sequence: CASSLGTSNEQFF. The CDR3 DNA reads as TGTGCCAGCAGCTTGGGAACGAGCAATGAGCAGTTCTTC. The chain carries TRBV5-4 and TRBJ2-1; unclear D gene. The germline CDR1 and CDR2 sequences are SGHNT and YYREEE (reference sequence). Between the trimmed V and J ends, which lost 0 bases and 6 bases, there was a span of 7 bases. The CDR3 has 13 amino acids. Full variable domain (remainder filled in from reference TRBV5-4 and TRBJ2-1): ETGVTQSPTHLIKTRGQQVTLRCSSQSGHNTVSWYQQALGQGPQFIFQYYREEENGRGNFPPRFSGLQFPNYSSELNVNALELDDSALYLCASSLGTSNEQFFGPGTRLTVL.

This clone was detected many times. The chain is built from TRBV12-3 or TRBV12-4 and TRBJ2-1; TRBD2 aligns across 7 bases. CDR3 length: 15 amino acids. J lost 8 bases, V lost 5 bases, and 12 bases had no gene match. The CDR3 DNA reads TGTGCCAGCAGTACGGGACTATCGACGGATGATGAGCAGTTCTTC. Its protein is CASSTGLSTDDEQFF.

In this sample, this clone turned up many times. J is TRBJ2-4 and V is TRBV19; tentatively, D is TRBD1 (6 bases). Germline V gene data show CDR1 as LNHDA and CDR2 as SQIVND (reference sequence). Between the trimmed V and J ends, which lost 1 base and 6 bases, there was a span of 13 bases. The CDR3 covers 15 residues. The CDR3 bases are TGTGCCAGTAGTATAGGGGGCCAAGGGGGAAACATTCAGTACTTC. As protein: CASSIGGQGGNIQYF.

This clone was counted ten times or more. J is TRBJ2-3 and V is TRBV6-1; the match to TRBD1 covers 11 bases. CDR3 length equals 16 residues. Germline V gives CDR1 MNHNS, CDR2 SASEGT. The junction had 8 bases not matched to a gene; V was cut back by 6 bases and J by 3 bases. The CDR3 sequence is CASRNRGTGGTDTQYF. The DNA of the CDR3 is TGTGCCAGCAGAAACAGGGGGACAGGGGGGACAGATACGCAGTATTTT.

This clone was counted ten times or more. The chain joins TRBV7-9 to TRBJ2-5; D gene unclear. CDR1 and CDR2 from the germline V gene are SEHNR and FQNEAQ (reference sequence). Trimming took off 1 base at V and 4 bases at J, with 16 bases between the two ends. The CDR3 consists of 16 residues. This chain's CDR3 is CASSLGLDNSRETQYF. CDR3 in DNA: TGTGCCAGCAGCTTAGGGCTAGATAATTCAAGAGAGACCCAGTACTTC.

With regard to this clone: The junction departs from the called germline gene at one end, perhaps through a read error. The chain couples TRBV24-1 to TRBJ2-2; D may match TRBD1 or TRBD2 (5 bases each). Germline values: CDR1 KGHDR, CDR2 SFDVKD. This CDR3 comprises 16 residues. The CDR3 protein is CATSDSPGWGTGELFF. The CDR3 DNA follows: TGTGCCACCAGTGATTCCCCGGGATGGGGGACCGGGGAGTTGTTTTTT.

There are many counts of this clone. The chain uses TRBV5-1 and TRBJ2-3, with 15 bases lining up with TRBD2. V trimming: 3 bases; J trimming: 2 bases; junction bases outside the gene matches: 7. The CDR3 totals 18 residues. The germline V gene encodes CDR1 SGHRS and CDR2 YFSETQ. CDR3 DNA: TGCGCCAGCAGCTCAGGGACTAGCGGGAGGCCCAACACAGATACGCAGTATTTT. Protein: CASSSGTSGRPNTDTQYF.

Many counts were recorded for this clone. The rearrangement joins TRBV30 to TRBJ2-7; maybe TRBD2 (6 bases). V shed 7 bases and J shed 4 bases, with 11 bases lying between them. Germline lookup yields CDR1 GTSNPN and CDR2 SVGIG (reference sequence). The CDR3 is made up of 11 amino acids. CDR3 sequence (DNA): TGTGCCTTTAGGAGGGGTTACGAGCAGTACTTC. Its protein product is CAFRRGYEQYF.

This clone was found many times. The chain employs TRBV28 and TRBJ2-4; weak D call: TRBD2 (7 bases). Germline CDR1 reads MDHEN; CDR2 reads SYDVKM. This CDR3 has 16 amino acids. Trimming took off 8 bases at V and 1 base at J, with 18 bases between the two ends. This CDR3 reads CASLVGGQGAKNIQYF. DNA for the CDR3: TGTGCCAGCCTGGTCGGGGGGCAGGGTGCCAAAAACATTCAGTACTTC. The entire variable domain, with the rest obtained from reference TRBV28 and TRBJ2-4, is as follows: DVKVTQSSRYLVKRTGEKVFLECVQDMDHENMFWYRQDPGLGLRLIYFSYDVKMKEKGDIPEGYSVSREKKERFSLILESASTNQTSMYLCASLVGGQGAKNIQYFGAGTRLSVL.